Shown below are 24 T cell receptor beta chains from a single sample sequenced in a study of blood T cell repertoires in COVID-19. TCRdb keeps only in-frame clones here, not all; method: immunoSEQ multiplex PCR. The data show under 100,000 clones, around four fifths seen once. Sequencing used peripheral blood. The receptors originated from a man between 50 and 59 years old with acute or convalescent COVID-19.

This sequence joins TRBV7-3 and TRBJ2-3; 7 bases are a match to TRBD2. CDR1 and CDR2 from the germline V gene are SGHTA and FQGTGA. The V segment lost 5 bases and the J segment 6 bases; nucleotides outside the gene matches: 11. There are 15 residues in the CDR3. This chain's CDR3 is CASSTLGSGIDTQYF. The CDR3 DNA reads as TGTGCCAGCAGCACGCTGGGGAGCGGGATCGATACGCAGTATTTT. The full variable domain, its missing parts supplied by reference TRBV7-3 and TRBJ2-3, is GAGVSQTPSNKVTEKGKYVELRCDPISGHTALYWYRQSLGQGPEFLIYFQGTGAADDSGLPNDRFFAVRPEGSVSTLKIQRTERGDSAVYLCASSTLGSGIDTQYFGPGTRLTVL.

This clone was observed a few times. The chain links TRBV6-5 to TRBJ1-2, with 7 bases lining up with TRBD1. Germline V gene sequence: CDR1 MNHEY, CDR2 SVGAGI. Germline trimming cut 2 bases from V and 3 bases from J; bases unmatched to any gene: 3. The length of the CDR3 is 14 residues. The CDR3 DNA sequence: TGTGCCAGCAGTTACCGGGACAGATACTATGGCTACACCTTC. Its translation: CASSYRDRYYGYTF.

V gene TRBV19 combines with J gene TRBJ2-1; TRBD2 aligns across 8 bases. Losses at the gene ends were 6 bases for V and 0 bases for J; bases not matched to a gene: 4. The CDR3 totals 15 residues. The germline V gene encodes CDR1 LNHDA and CDR2 SQIVND (reference sequence). The CDR3 nucleotides read TGTGCCAGTAGCCCAGGGACTAGCTCCTACAATGAGCAGTTCTTC. This gives the protein CASSPGTSSYNEQFF.

This clone has a handful of counts. The chain employs TRBV19 and TRBJ1-5; D might be TRBD1 (5 bases). The CDR3 contains 15 residues. V dropped 3 bases and J dropped 1 base, with 10 bases sitting between them. Germline CDR1 and CDR2: LNHDA and SQIVND (reference sequence). In DNA, the CDR3 is TGTGCCAGTAGTATCCCAGGGTCGAGCAATCAGCCCCAGCATTTT. Its translation: CASSIPGSSNQPQHF.

The chain joins TRBV27 to TRBJ2-7; D remains unclear. CDR1 is MNHEY and CDR2 is SMNVEV in the germline V gene (reference sequence). The CDR3 is 15 residues long. Trimming took 0 bases from V and 4 from J, leaving 13 bases between them. The CDR3 is CASSLSSASPYEQYF. CDR3 nucleotide sequence: TGTGCCAGCAGTTTATCCAGTGCCTCTCCGTACGAGCAGTACTTC.

The chain is built from TRBV4-2 and TRBJ2-7, with a tentative D call TRBD1 (5 bases). Trimming removed 0 bases at V and 6 bases at J, with 6 bases between. From germline, CDR1 is LGHNA and CDR2 YNFKEQ. The CDR3 is 12 residues long. CDR3 DNA sequence: TGTGCCAGCAGCCAAGAAGGGGCCGAGCAGTACTTC. Its translation is CASSQEGAEQYF.

The chain couples TRBV3-1 (or the pseudogene TRBV3-2) to TRBJ2-3; no firm D call. The V and J ends lost 4 bases and 4 bases respectively, with 6 bases between them. The germline V gene encodes CDR1 LGHDT and CDR2 YNNKEL (reference sequence). This CDR3 contains 12 residues. Here the CDR3 reads CASSPGADTQYF. The CDR3 DNA follows: TGTGCCAGCAGCCCAGGTGCAGATACGCAGTATTTT.

The V and J genes are TRBV11-3 and TRBJ1-5; D call uncertain. The CDR3 totals 14 residues. From germline, CDR1 is SGHNT and CDR2 YENEEA. The ends were cut back, 0 bases at V and 3 bases at J, with 6 bases in the middle. For the CDR3, the DNA is TGTGCCAGCAGCTTAGAACAGTTCAATCAGCCCCAGCATTTT. Its protein product is CASSLEQFNQPQHF.

The chain employs TRBV10-3 and TRBJ2-1; 8 nucleotides line up with TRBD2. Per germline, CDR1 ENHRY and CDR2 SYGVKD. The CDR3 runs to 14 residues. V was pared by 3 bases and J by 8 bases, with 6 bases of the junction left unmatched. The CDR3 loop is CAISEPGLADEQFF. In nucleotides, the CDR3 is TGTGCCATCAGTGAACCCGGACTAGCAGATGAGCAGTTCTTC.

This clone occurred a few times. This sample also contains other DNA sequences that code for the same CDR3. The chain links TRBV4-2 to TRBJ1-3; D possibly corresponds to TRBD1 (5 bases). V was cut by 1 base and J by 2 bases, with 9 bases left in between. Germline V gene lookup returns CDR1 LGHNA and CDR2 YNFKEQ. The CDR3 runs 15 residues. The CDR3 nucleotides are TGTGCCAGCAGCCAAGTCACAGGCGCTGGAAACACCATATATTTT. Translation gives CASSQVTGAGNTIYF.

The V call is TRBV7-6, the J call TRBJ2-5; D is unclear. Trimming removed 1 base at V and 1 base at J, with 4 bases between. This CDR3 spans 13 amino acids. Germline V CDR1 and CDR2: SGHVS, FNYEAQ. Written as DNA, the CDR3 is TGTGCCAGCAGCTTAGACAGCCAAGAGACCCAGTACTTC. Its protein is CASSLDSQETQYF.

This chain joins TRBV6-5 and TRBJ2-3, with TRBD1 matching 7 bases. CDR1 is MNHEY and CDR2 is SVGAGI in the germline V gene. V shed 7 bases and J 5 bases; nucleotides not matched to a gene: 6. The CDR3 covers 13 residues. CDR3 sequence reads: CASKKGAGDTQYF. The CDR3 coding sequence is TGTGCCAGCAAAAAGGGGGCCGGAGATACGCAGTATTTT.

This chain connects TRBV6-5 to TRBJ2-1; 7 bases line up with TRBD1. CDR1 is MNHEY and CDR2 is SVGAGI in the germline V gene. Trimming took 4 bases from V and 1 from J; bases not matched to a gene: 4. The CDR3 loop spans 15 amino acids. CDR3 sequence: CASSSGQRSYNEQFF. Written as DNA, the CDR3 is TGTGCCAGCAGTTCGGGACAGAGGTCCTACAATGAGCAGTTCTTC.

This clone was counted a single time. The chain has TRBV28 and TRBJ1-2, with D perhaps TRBD1 (5 bases). The ends were cut back, 4 bases at V and 1 base at J, with 16 bases in the middle. Germline CDR1 MDHEN, CDR2 SYDVKM. This CDR3 has 16 residues. CDR3 amino acids: CASSSAGTDDNYGYTF. The CDR3 bases are TGTGCCAGCAGTTCCGCCGGGACTGACGATAACTATGGCTACACCTTC.

This chain's CDR3 is CASSPVGGRATYNEQFF. CDR3 sequence (DNA): TGTGCCAGCAGTCCTGTTGGCGGGAGGGCGACCTACAATGAGCAGTTCTTC. V gene TRBV6-6 combines with J gene TRBJ2-1; the match to TRBD2 covers 9 bases. Germline CDR1 reads MNHNY; CDR2 reads SVGAGI (reference sequence). V lost 5 bases to trimming and J lost 2 bases; unmatched junction nucleotides: 10. This CDR3 is 17 amino acids long.

The sample holds one count of this clone. V is TRBV5-5 and J is TRBJ2-1; D possibly corresponds to TRBD1 (6 bases). The length of the CDR3 is 14 residues. Trimming shortened V by 4 bases and J by 7 bases, and 15 bases separated the two germline ends. Germline CDR1 reads SGHKS; CDR2 reads YYEKEE (reference sequence). CDR3 sequence reads: CASSLRTAGNEQFF. The CDR3 nucleotides read TGTGCCAGCAGCCTCAGGACAGCCGGGAATGAGCAGTTCTTC.

Details on this clone: An end of the junction differs from the germline gene, which may be a read error. The chain employs TRBV5-1 and TRBJ2-7; D may be TRBD1 (5 bases). The CDR3 spans 11 residues. The germline V gene encodes CDR1 SGHRS and CDR2 YFSETQ. The CDR3 region has the DNA TGCGTCAGCAGCTTGGGGCCCGAGCAGTACTTC. This sequence encodes CVSSLGPEQYF. Based on the CDR3 plus reference TRBV5-1 and TRBJ2-7, the full variable domain is KAGVTQTPRYLIKTRGQQVTLSCSPISGHRSVSWYQQTPGQGLQFLFEYFSETQRNKGNFPGRFSGRQFSNSRSEMNVSTLELGDSALYLCVSSLGPEQYFGPGTRLTVT.

A few counts support this clone. The chain joins TRBV7-8 to TRBJ1-2; D is ambiguous. Germline CDR1 is SGHVS and CDR2 is FQNEAQ. The CDR3 sequence is 14 residues long. V lost 5 bases to trimming and J lost 7 bases, with 17 bases between them. DNA for the CDR3: TGTGCCAGCAGCCTCAATCTGATTGCGGGTGGCTACACCTTC. Encoded protein: CASSLNLIAGGYTF.

The V gene is TRBV27, the J gene TRBJ2-5; D perhaps matches TRBD2 (6 bases). Germline loops: CDR1 MNHEY, CDR2 SMNVEV (reference sequence). The CDR3 consists of 15 residues. Trimming pared 5 bases from V and 0 bases from J, leaving 13 bases between. The CDR3 is CASSREVSYQETQYF. CDR3 DNA: TGTGCCAGCAGTAGGGAGGTCTCGTACCAAGAGACCCAGTACTTC.

This chain connects TRBV12-3 or TRBV12-4 to TRBJ1-5; weak D call: TRBD1 (5 bases). The CDR3 covers 13 residues. V lost 3 bases and J lost 6, with 9 bases in between. The CDR3 sequence: CASSFYQGQPQHF. CDR3 coding DNA: TGTGCCAGCAGTTTCTATCAGGGTCAGCCCCAGCATTTT.

The V gene is TRBV2, the J gene TRBJ2-5; 11 bases match TRBD1. The J segment lost 5 bases and the V segment lost 6 bases, leaving 8 bases of the junction unmatched. The CDR3 totals 15 residues. Germline V lookup: CDR1 SNHLY, CDR2 FYNNEI. This CDR3 reads CASSIRTGGGETQYF. The CDR3, as DNA: TGTGCCAGCAGCATTAGGACAGGGGGCGGTGAGACCCAGTACTTC.

The V and J genes are TRBV5-1 and TRBJ2-1; 12 nucleotides align to TRBD2. Losses at the gene ends were 1 base for V and 7 bases for J; bases not matched to a gene: 6. CDR3 length: 16 amino acids. Germline V gene data show CDR1 as SGHRS and CDR2 as YFSETQ. The CDR3 is CASSLLTSGSLNEQFF. In nucleotides, the CDR3 is TGCGCCAGCAGCTTGTTGACTAGCGGGAGTTTGAATGAGCAGTTCTTC.

This clone was seen once. The V gene is TRBV7-3, the J gene TRBJ2-2, with 10 bases matching TRBD1. There are 16 residues in the CDR3. Trimming removed 2 bases from V and 4 bases from J; junction bases left unmatched: 4. The germline CDR1 and CDR2 sequences are SGHTA and FQGTGA. CDR3 in amino acids: CASSLEGQGSTGELFF. The CDR3 nucleotides read TGTGCCAGCAGCTTAGAGGGACAGGGGTCCACCGGGGAGCTGTTTTTT.

The genes are TRBV5-4 and TRBJ1-5, with D uncertain. The CDR3 spans 14 residues. V lost 0 bases to trimming and J lost 2 bases, with 6 bases between them. Germline CDR1 is SGHNT and CDR2 is YYREEE (reference sequence). The CDR3 nucleotides are TGTGCCAGCAGCTTGGATTTAGGCAATCAGCCCCAGCATTTT. Translation gives CASSLDLGNQPQHF.